Given below is one T cell receptor (beta chain) in context. The target of this receptor is not known. No quality values exist for individual bases; no much larger clone is one base distant. Genomic DNA was isolated using the Qiagen DNeasy kit from unsorted PBMCs as well as from negatively selected CD4+ and CD8+ fractions. Using primers that anneal to V and J segments, immunoSEQ multiplex PCR amplified the TCR beta CDR3 regions. Amplification bias was minimized using a synthetic immune receptor repertoire, and residual bias was removed computationally after sequencing. As for the authors' bioinformatics: Repertoire diversity was quantified as the Shannon entropy index using custom Python scripts. The unsorted, CD4+ and CD8+ repertoires were each analyzed separately, with the exception of combined analyses, where CD4+ and CD8+ sequences were merged in silico. TCRdb mirrors the immuneACCESS table, restricted to in-frame sequences. Some clones are absent from its copies; in checked studies, under half trace to an unresolved V gene, and the reason for the others is unknown. That table gives V, J and clone size, and the DNA gave D and trimming. The sample includes tens of thousands of clones, with about 93% observed a single time. In total, the top ten clones hold over 2.5% of the sample.

The sample belongs to a study of PD-1 blockade in classical Hodgkin lymphoma (dated by TCRdb to about 2020). About the study as a whole: The study used CyTOF and TCR beta sequencing to define a peripheral blood immune signature of response to PD-1 blockade in classical Hodgkin lymphoma. What the research found in general, with its limitations: Baseline TCR diversity was reported as lower in newly diagnosed patients than in healthy donors, and lower still in relapsed/refractory patients. The study was limited to a single clinical trial cohort, and causes of repertoire differences, possibly disease activity or prior therapy, remained undefined.

Including the terminal cysteine and phenylalanine, the CDR3 comprises 11 residues. Left in the record is the CDR3 DNA by itself, 33 bases read in frame from the first base. Germline trimming amounts to 7 bases on V and 9 bases on J, with 4 as the count of junction bases outside the gene matches. For CDR1 and CDR2, the germline V gene (reference sequence) lists DFQATT and SNEGSKA. In the paper's terms, the time point label means: newly diagnosed, previously untreated cHL patient sample. As a comparison group for the relapsed/refractory trial patients, PBMCs from patients with newly diagnosed, previously untreated classical Hodgkin lymphoma were sequenced. Peripheral blood was collected in 8 mL Vacutainer Cell Preparation Tubes, from which PBMCs were isolated by centrifugation and then cryopreserved.

Sequenced: peripheral blood mononuclear cells (PBMCs). The source of this sequence is a human donor with classical Hodgkin lymphoma. The rearrangement joined TRBV20-1 to TRBJ2-1, with TRBD2 matching 9 junction bases. CDR3 loop: CSGGRESEQFF. The DNA sequence is as follows: TGCAGTGGCGGGAGGGAATCTGAGCAGTTCTTC.